This T cell receptor (beta chain) came from a study of T-cell reconstitution after alpha-beta-depleted transplantation in children (dated by TCRdb to the mid-2010s). The study in broad terms: Using TCR repertoire profiling, the study quantitatively followed how T-cell immune reconstitution unfolded in children after TCRalphabeta/CD19-depleted allogeneic hematopoietic cell transplantation.

A few counts support this clonotype. The antigen this receptor binds is unknown. The sample holds no much larger clone one base away, and base qualities are not on file. General findings and caveats noted by the study authors: Over subsequent months, a decline in hyperexpanded clone frequencies was noted, and after one year, T-cell counts and TCRbeta diversity were mostly ascribed to newly produced T cells. The apparently early alphabetaT-cell count recovery about two months after transplant was reportedly dependent on only several hundred rapidly expanded clones derived from non-depleted graft cells. In some patients, high TCRbeta diversity at day 60 was attributed to recipient T cells and intrathymic progenitors that had survived conditioning.

What the treatment or condition label conveys for this sample: allogeneic hematopoietic cell transplantation with graft depleted of TCRalphabeta T cells and CD19 B cells. Transplant recipients were children who received TCRalphabeta/CD19-depleted allogeneic hematopoietic cell grafts. Library preparation was by PCR. These reads were obtained on an Illumina HiSeq 2500. Molecular barcoding was employed in the preparation of TCR libraries, with unique molecular identifiers being used to normalize TCRbeta repertoire quantification. TCRdb reprocessing: public reads trimmed at Q25 with fastp, clones called with MiXCR, in-frame beta chains kept. Identical CDR3 protein sequences are pooled into one entry, listed with their most common genes and DNA. Present in this sample are about 900,000 distinct CDR3 sequences, about 26% of which were seen just once. The top ten clones comprise roughly 30% of the sample.

The CDR3 numbers 15 residues from cysteine through phenylalanine. Of the read, only the CDR3 DNA is kept; its 45 bases are in frame from base 1. At the junction V is shortened by 4 bases and J by 0 bases, with 12 bases in between. CDR1 and CDR2 are drawn from the germline V gene: SQVTM, ANQGSEA. This sequence originates from a boy younger than two who had a stem cell transplant for SCID, so the T cells may come from the graft donor. The specimen comprised PBMCs, mostly from graft donor cells, sampled 360 days after TCRalphabeta/CD19-depleted stem cell transplant. The rearranged chain carries TRBV29-1 and TRBJ2-2; the D element might be TRBD1 or TRBD2, as each aligns at 5 bases. The CDR3: CSVGGTASNTGELFF. The sequenced DNA is TGCAGCGTTGGGGGGACGGCCTCGAACACCGGGGAGCTGTTTTTT.